A single sample gave rise to the 19 T cell receptor beta chains below, sequenced in a study of T-cell memory formation after mild COVID-19. TCRdb redid the calling of the 5' RACE reads with MiXCR, one entry per CDR3 protein. The sample carries about 310,000 distinct CDR3 sequences, roughly 15% recorded once. The sequenced sample consisted of PBMCs or a T cell subset sorted from them (not recorded which). The receptor set was obtained from a man between 18 and 29 years old who had mild COVID-19 (a few samples of this study predate the infection). Cell type and time point are not known.

The chain has TRBV7-2 and TRBJ1-5; D not resolved. The CDR3 covers 14 residues. From germline, CDR1 is SGHTA and CDR2 FQGNSA. Deletions cut 3 bases from V and 0 bases from J, with 6 bases between. Here the CDR3 reads CASSLQASNQPQHF. The CDR3 bases are TGTGCCAGCAGCTTGCAGGCTAGCAATCAGCCCCAGCATTTT.

This clonotype was counted ten times or more. This sequence joins TRBV6-5 and TRBJ1-2, with D unclear. V lost 1 base and J 0 bases, leaving 9 bases between the germline ends. The CDR3 has 15 residues. Germline V lookup: CDR1 MNHEY, CDR2 SVGAGI. In DNA, the CDR3 is TGTGCCAGCAGTTACTTGGACGGGGCTAACTATGGCTACACCTTC. Residues: CASSYLDGANYGYTF.

This rearrangement joins TRBV25-1 to TRBJ1-1; TRBD1 matches 7 bases. This CDR3 contains 13 residues. The V gene end was trimmed by 4 bases and the J gene end by 3 bases; junction bases not matched to a gene: 2. Germline values: CDR1 MGHDK, CDR2 SYGVNS. The CDR3 DNA sequence: TGTGCCAGCAGTGCGACAGGGCACACTGAAGCTTTCTTT. It specifies CASSATGHTEAFF. Supplemented by reference TRBV25-1 and TRBJ1-1, the full variable domain reads EADIYQTPRYLVIGTGKKITLECSQTMGHDKMYWYQQDPGMELHLIHYSYGVNSTEKGDLSSESTVSRIRTEHFPLTLESARPSHTSQYLCASSATGHTEAFFGQGTRLTVV.

The sample holds many counts of this clonotype. The chain combines TRBV27 with TRBJ2-5; D assignment may be TRBD1 or TRBD2 (5 bases each). Trimming left V 5 bases short and J 4 bases short, with 17 bases between. The germline V gene has CDR1 MNHEY and CDR2 SMNVEV (reference sequence). The CDR3 sequence is 15 residues long. CDR3 protein: CASSPEWGRGETQYF. The CDR3 DNA is TGTGCCAGCAGTCCAGAGTGGGGCCGGGGAGAGACCCAGTACTTC.

This clonotype was counted between two and nine times. This chain connects TRBV7-2 to TRBJ1-6, with D maybe TRBD1 (5 bases). The CDR3 length is 15 residues. The V and J ends lost 5 bases and 11 bases respectively, with 19 bases between them. Germline lookup yields CDR1 SGHTA and CDR2 FQGNSA. CDR3 DNA sequence: TGTGCCAGCAGCCTAGATTGGGGCAAAAGGGCACCCCTCCACTTT. As protein: CASSLDWGKRAPLHF.

In its sample, this clonotype was seen a few times. The rearrangement links TRBV5-1 to TRBJ2-3; tentatively, D is TRBD2 (5 bases). The germline CDR1 and CDR2 sequences are SGHRS and YFSETQ. Deletions cut 4 bases from V and 0 bases from J, with 15 bases between. The CDR3 is made up of 16 amino acids. The CDR3 nucleotides are TGCGCCAGCAGCCTTGAATGGACTTCTAGCACAGATACGCAGTATTTT. Translation: CASSLEWTSSTDTQYF.

The V and J genes are TRBV12-3 or TRBV12-4 and TRBJ2-1, with 10 positions matching TRBD2. The length of the CDR3 is 16 residues. The V segment lost 5 bases and the J segment 9 bases; nucleotides outside the gene matches: 13. Here the CDR3 DNA reads TGTGCCAGCAGTCCCCTAGCGGGGGAGTCTACAACTGAGCAGTTCTTC. This translates into CASSPLAGESTTEQFF.

This clonotype was seen a few times. The chain uses TRBV12-3 or TRBV12-4 and TRBJ2-2; TRBD1 matches 8 bases. This CDR3 has 13 amino acids. V lost 4 bases and J lost 5; bases outside the gene matches: 0. CDR3 DNA sequence: TGTGCCAGCAGTTGGACAGGGACCGGGGAGCTGTTTTTT. It encodes CASSWTGTGELFF.

This clonotype was detected only a few times. For the CDR3, the DNA is TGTGCCAGCAGTTCCTACAGGGTCGCCTCTGGGGCCAACGTCCTGACTTTC. Amino acids: CASSSYRVASGANVLTF. The chain employs TRBV12-3 or TRBV12-4 and TRBJ2-6, with a weak D call TRBD1 (6 bases). The length of the CDR3 is 17 residues. V lost 4 bases, J lost 0 bases, and 13 bases lay in between.

This clonotype was observed a handful of times. The chain has TRBV6-1 and TRBJ2-7; D may correspond to TRBD1 or TRBD2 (5 bases each). This CDR3 comprises 14 residues. Germline CDR1 reads MNHNS; CDR2 reads SASEGT. Trimming took 3 bases from V and 5 from J, leaving 14 bases between them. In nucleotides, the CDR3 is TGTGCCAGCAGTGACTTAGGTTTGGGGGACGAGCAGTACTTC. Its translation: CASSDLGLGDEQYF.

This clonotype occurred a few times. V is TRBV20-1 and J is TRBJ1-2; 12 bases agree with TRBD1. The CDR3 consists of 16 residues. The V gene end was trimmed by 0 bases and the J gene end by 8 bases; junction bases not matched to a gene: 10. Germline V gene data show CDR1 as DFQATT and CDR2 as SNEGSKA (reference sequence). CDR3 protein: CSARDPGTGGGLGYTF. DNA for the CDR3: TGCAGTGCTAGAGATCCGGGGACAGGGGGCGGATTGGGCTACACCTTC.

Only a few counts were recorded for this clonotype. The V call is TRBV3-1, the J call TRBJ1-5; unclear D gene. V was pared by 6 bases and J by 5 bases, with 14 bases between. Germline V gives CDR1 LGHDT, CDR2 YNNKEL (reference sequence). CDR3 length: 14 amino acids. DNA for the CDR3: TGTGCCAGCAGTCGCAATTTAGTAGATCAGCCCCAGCATTTT. Translation: CASSRNLVDQPQHF.

This clonotype was seen more than once but under ten times. This chain uses TRBV7-3 with TRBJ2-7; D could derive from TRBD1 or TRBD2 (5 bases each). The germline CDR1 and CDR2 sequences are SGHTA and FQGTGA. Between the trimmed V and J ends, which lost 5 bases and 3 bases, there was a span of 11 bases. This CDR3 spans 13 amino acids. DNA for the CDR3: TGTGCCAGCAGCGTCCGGGACGGCTACGAGCAGTACGTC. This sequence encodes CASSVRDGYEQYV.

The genes are TRBV5-1 and TRBJ2-6; TRBD2 agrees at 7 bases. The junction had 2 bases not matched to a gene; V was cut back by 0 bases and J by 2 bases. Germline assignment: CDR1 SGHRS and CDR2 YFSETQ. This CDR3 contains 16 residues. This chain's CDR3 is CASSLEAGAGANVLTF. The CDR3 coding sequence is TGCGCCAGCAGCTTGGAGGCGGGGGCTGGGGCCAACGTCCTGACTTTC. The full variable domain, in which reference TRBV5-1 and TRBJ2-6 provide the parts outside the CDR3, is KAGVTQTPRYLIKTRGQQVTLSCSPISGHRSVSWYQQTPGQGLQFLFEYFSETQRNKGNFPGRFSGRQFSNSRSEMNVSTLELGDSALYLCASSLEAGAGANVLTFGAGSRLTVL.

The CDR3 nucleotides are TGCAGTGCTAGTCCTCGGGCGGATTATGGCTACACCTTC. Protein sequence: CSASPRADYGYTF. The chain combines TRBV20-1 with TRBJ1-2; D is undetermined. The CDR3 has 13 residues. Germline CDR1 DFQATT, CDR2 SNEGSKA (reference sequence). Trimming took 3 bases from V and 5 from J, leaving 13 bases between them.

This clonotype was detected only a few times. The chain has TRBV7-8 and TRBJ1-3; D remains unclear. This CDR3 region has 17 residues. CDR1 and CDR2 from the germline V gene are SGHVS and FQNEAQ. With 4 bases removed from V and 0 bases from J, the gap between germline ends came to 16 bases. CDR3 nucleotide sequence: TGTGCCAGCAGCTCCCAGGCCTCACAATCCTCTGGAAACACCATATATTTT. Translation gives CASSSQASQSSGNTIYF.

The chain combines TRBV20-1 with TRBJ2-7; TRBD1 aligns across 7 bases. CDR3 length equals 14 residues. V dropped 5 bases and J dropped 0; count of bases not matched to a gene: 7. Germline CDR1 and CDR2: DFQATT and SNEGSKA (reference sequence). CDR3 coding DNA: TGCAGTGCTCGGCTGACAGGGTTCTCCTACGAGCAGTACTTC. This encodes CSARLTGFSYEQYF.

This clonotype was seen many times. The chain carries TRBV7-3 and TRBJ2-5; 8 nucleotides agree with TRBD2. This CDR3 comprises 17 residues. After removal of 1 base from V and 5 bases from J, the junction contained 12 bases not matched to a gene. Germline-derived CDR1 and CDR2 are SGHTA and FQGTGA. The CDR3 loop is CASSLRGLGDSPETQYF. In DNA, the CDR3 is TGTGCCAGCAGCTTAAGGGGACTAGGAGATAGTCCGGAGACCCAGTACTTC.

The V call is TRBV15, the J call TRBJ1-3; D gene unclear. From germline, CDR1 is LNHNV and CDR2 YYDKDF (reference sequence). This CDR3 is 16 amino acids long. Trimming removed 0 bases at V and 2 bases at J, with 11 bases between. The CDR3: CATSRDLPGAGNTIYF. The CDR3, as DNA: TGTGCCACCAGCAGAGATCTTCCGGGAGCTGGAAACACCATATATTTT.